Listed here are 30 T cell receptor beta chains from one sample, sequenced in a study of a mutant IDH1 vaccine in newly diagnosed glioma. Documented time point: baseline, week 1 (first vaccination visit). Described treatment: pre-vaccination baseline after standard-of-care therapy. Some clones are missing from TCRdb's copy, which holds only in-frame ones; the method was immunoSEQ multiplex PCR. The sample includes 98,000 or so clones, around 90% of them seen just once. Sequencing used PBMCs, obtained from a glioma patient treated with radiotherapy, temozolomide or both. All receptors come from a woman aged 45-59 years with glioma.

The chain has TRBV7-9 and TRBJ2-7, with D tentatively TRBD1 (6 bases). CDR3 length equals 15 residues. V gave up 5 bases and J gave up 0 bases, with 14 bases separating them. Germline lookup yields CDR1 SEHNR and CDR2 FQNEAQ (reference sequence). Here the CDR3 DNA reads TGTGCCAGCAGCACACAGGGCTCAAGCTCCTACGAGCAGTACTTC. This codes for CASSTQGSSSYEQYF.

The chain uses TRBV9 and TRBJ2-3; D unclear. V lost 4 bases, J lost 6 bases, and 15 bases lay in between. The CDR3 extends over 14 amino acids. Germline V CDR1 and CDR2: SGDLS, YYNGEE. Written as DNA, the CDR3 is TGTGCCAGCAGCTCCTGGGGTAGCTGGGATACGCAGTATTTT. It is translated as CASSSWGSWDTQYF.

CDR3 loop: CASRSNGVNQPQHF. CDR3 nucleotides: TGTGCCAGCAGGTCCAATGGGGTCAATCAGCCCCAGCATTTT. This sequence joins TRBV7-9 and TRBJ1-5; D remains unclear. CDR3 length equals 14 residues. Germline V gives CDR1 SEHNR, CDR2 FQNEAQ (reference sequence). V lost 6 bases, J lost 3 bases, and 12 bases lay in between. The entire variable domain, with the rest obtained from reference TRBV7-9 and TRBJ1-5, is as follows: DTGVSQNPRHKITKRGQNVTFRCDPISEHNRLYWYRQTLGQGPEFLTYFQNEAQLEKSRLLSDRFSAERPKGSFSTLEIQRTEQGDSAMYLCASRSNGVNQPQHFGDGTRLSIL.

The rearrangement links TRBV18 to TRBJ2-7; no definite D call. The germline CDR1 and CDR2 sequences are KGHSH and LQKENI. CDR3 size: 16 residues. Trimming cost V 3 bases and J 2 bases, with 17 bases left between them. Here the CDR3 reads CASSPMDGNTPYEQYF. The DNA of the CDR3 is TGTGCCAGCTCACCGATGGACGGAAATACACCCTACGAGCAGTACTTC.

CDR3 coding DNA: TGTGCCAGCTCACCAGGGGAAGTCCAAGAGACCCAGTACTTC. Translation gives CASSPGEVQETQYF. This chain uses TRBV18 with TRBJ2-5; D is unresolved. With 2 bases removed from V and 1 base from J, the gap between germline ends came to 8 bases. Germline CDR1 and CDR2: KGHSH and LQKENI. The CDR3 length is 14 residues. The variable domain in full, completed from reference TRBV18 and TRBJ2-5, reads NAGVMQNPRHLVRRRGQEARLRCSPMKGHSHVYWYRQLPEEGLKFMVYLQKENIIDESGMPKERFSAEFPKEGPSILRIQQVVRGDSAAYFCASSPGEVQETQYFGPGTRLLVL.

The J gene is TRBJ1-1, the V gene TRBV9; 8 positions agree with TRBD1. The germline V gene encodes CDR1 SGDLS and CDR2 YYNGEE. J gave up 5 bases and V 4 bases, and 10 bases lay outside the gene matches. CDR3 length: 15 residues. CDR3 nucleotides: TGTGCCAGCAGCTCGACGACAGGGGTCTATACTGAAGCTTTCTTT. This translates into CASSSTTGVYTEAFF.

The chain couples TRBV11-2 to TRBJ2-7; TRBD2 is a possible D gene (6 bases). The CDR3 is 13 amino acids. V lost 1 base and J lost 7, with 11 bases in between. CDR1 SGHAT and CDR2 FQNNGV come from the germline V gene. The CDR3 nucleotides read TGTGCCAGCAGCTTAGCGGGAGCGAGGGAGCAGTACTTC. This gives the protein CASSLAGAREQYF.

The rearrangement uses TRBV7-9 and TRBJ2-1; D uncertain. V dropped 1 base and J dropped 2 bases, with 9 bases sitting between them. This CDR3 is 15 amino acids long. From germline, CDR1 is SEHNR and CDR2 FQNEAQ (reference sequence). In DNA, the CDR3 is TGTGCCAGCAGCTTAGAAGGTACAGCCTACAATGAGCAGTTCTTC. It codes for CASSLEGTAYNEQFF. Drawing the rest from reference TRBV7-9 and TRBJ2-1, the complete variable domain is DTGVSQNPRHKITKRGQNVTFRCDPISEHNRLYWYRQTLGQGPEFLTYFQNEAQLEKSRLLSDRFSAERPKGSFSTLEIQRTEQGDSAMYLCASSLEGTAYNEQFFGPGTRLTVL.

V usage is TRBV7-3 and J usage is TRBJ2-1; possibly TRBD1 for D (5 bases). V lost 5 bases to trimming and J lost 10 bases, with 15 bases between them. The germline CDR1 and CDR2 sequences are SGHTA and FQGTGA. This CDR3 spans 13 amino acids. The CDR3, as DNA: TGTGCCAGCAGCCCCAGGGCTGCCTCAGAGCAGTTCTTC. This translates into CASSPRAASEQFF.

The rearrangement uses TRBV6-1 and TRBJ2-5; D might be TRBD1 (6 bases). The CDR3 totals 17 residues. V shed 1 base and J shed 3 bases, with 18 bases lying between them. Germline V gene lookup returns CDR1 MNHNS and CDR2 SASEGT. In DNA, the CDR3 is TGTGCCAGCAGTGAAGGGCCCCATAGGGCAGGGGAAGAGACCCAGTACTTC. This encodes CASSEGPHRAGEETQYF.

CDR3 sequence reads: CASSPWGGARGYYEQYF. The CDR3, as DNA: TGCGCCAGCAGCCCTTGGGGAGGCGCACGGGGATACTACGAGCAGTACTTC. This sequence joins TRBV4-1 and TRBJ2-7; tentative D call: TRBD2 (6 bases). Deletions cut 4 bases from V and 3 bases from J, with 22 bases between. Looked up from germline, CDR1 is MGHRA and CDR2 is YSYEKL. The CDR3 sequence is 17 residues long.

The chain recombines TRBV7-2 with TRBJ2-3; weak D call: TRBD2 (6 bases). The germline CDR1 and CDR2 sequences are SGHTA and FQGNSA. The V and J ends lost 2 bases and 0 bases respectively, with 6 bases between them. CDR3 length: 14 amino acids. The CDR3 DNA reads as TGTGCCAGCAGCTTAAGCGGGAGCACAGATACGCAGTATTTT. This gives the protein CASSLSGSTDTQYF.

The gene calls are TRBV13 and TRBJ2-5, with 12 bases lining up with TRBD2. The V gene end was trimmed by 4 bases and the J gene end by 5 bases; junction bases not matched to a gene: 5. Per germline, CDR1 PRHDT and CDR2 FYEKMQ (reference sequence). CDR3 length: 15 amino acids. The CDR3: CASSSSGLAGETQYF. CDR3 nucleotides: TGTGCCAGCAGCTCGTCGGGACTAGCGGGCGAGACCCAGTACTTC.

In DNA form, the CDR3 reads TGCGCCAGCAGCCTTTTCCAAGGCCACAGGGGATCGTACGAGCAGTACTTC. Residues: CASSLFQGHRGSYEQYF. This chain links TRBV4-1 with TRBJ2-7, with TRBD1 matching over 7 bases. This CDR3 has 17 amino acids. Losses at the gene ends were 4 bases for V and 4 bases for J; bases not matched to a gene: 16. Germline V gene lookup returns CDR1 MGHRA and CDR2 YSYEKL.

The chain uses TRBV6-5 and TRBJ1-1; a possible D gene is TRBD1 (6 bases). Trimming shortened V by 5 bases and J by 8 bases, and 15 bases separated the two germline ends. CDR1 and CDR2 from the germline V gene are MNHEY and SVGAGI. This CDR3 region has 13 residues. CDR3 amino acids: CASSRDTKKEAFF. As DNA, the CDR3 is TGTGCCAGCAGTAGGGACACCAAGAAGGAAGCTTTCTTT.

The V and J genes are TRBV28 and TRBJ1-5; tentative D call: TRBD1 (5 bases). CDR3 length equals 14 residues. The V gene lost 6 bases and the J gene lost 4 bases, with 13 bases spanning the gap. Germline CDR1 MDHEN, CDR2 SYDVKM. The CDR3 sequence: CASSRGHPNQPQHF. CDR3 DNA sequence: TGTGCCAGCAGCCGTGGACATCCGAATCAGCCCCAGCATTTT.

This chain uses TRBV28 with TRBJ1-3; TRBD1 might be the D (5 bases). Looked up from germline, CDR1 is MDHEN and CDR2 is SYDVKM. Trimming removed 8 bases at V and 4 bases at J, with 12 bases between. There are 13 residues in the CDR3. The CDR3 DNA reads TGTGCCAGCCGGAGAGGGGTCGGAAACACCATATATTTT. Encoded protein: CASRRGVGNTIYF.

The chain uses TRBV7-2 and TRBJ2-7, with a possible D match to TRBD1 (5 bases). The CDR3 spans 14 residues. Trimming cost V 0 bases and J 1 base, with 7 bases left between them. Germline CDR1 is SGHTA and CDR2 is FQGNSA. The CDR3 loop reads CASSLAPGSYEQYF. The CDR3 nucleotides read TGTGCCAGCAGCTTAGCGCCAGGGTCCTACGAGCAGTACTTC.

V is TRBV6-5 and J is TRBJ2-3; D could derive from TRBD1 or TRBD2 (5 bases each). From germline, CDR1 is MNHEY and CDR2 SVGAGI. This CDR3 is 15 amino acids long. Trimming stripped 6 bases from V and 0 bases from J, with 13 bases between. CDR3 region: CASRTPWGSTDTQYF. CDR3 in DNA: TGTGCCAGCAGGACGCCTTGGGGGAGCACAGATACGCAGTATTTT.

The chain carries TRBV28 and TRBJ1-2, with D possibly being TRBD1 (5 bases). The V gene's germline CDR1 is MDHEN and CDR2 SYDVKM. V lost 3 bases to trimming and J lost 4 bases, with 15 bases between them. The CDR3 spans 15 residues. CDR3 region: CASSLGGMAGYGYTF. CDR3 DNA: TGTGCCAGCAGTTTGGGGGGTATGGCTGGCTATGGCTACACCTTC.

The gene calls are TRBV30 and TRBJ1-2, with unresolved D. The CDR3 length is 14 residues. Deletions cut 0 bases from V and 1 base from J, with 9 bases between. Germline CDR1 GTSNPN, CDR2 SVGIG (reference sequence). CDR3 sequence reads: CAWSVGSHNYGYTF. Here the CDR3 DNA reads TGTGCCTGGAGTGTGGGGTCCCATAACTATGGCTACACCTTC.

The chain recombines TRBV6-6 with TRBJ1-2; D possibly corresponds to TRBD1 (5 bases). Germline V gene sequence: CDR1 MNHNY, CDR2 SVGAGI (reference sequence). Trimming pared 8 bases from V and 0 bases from J, leaving 19 bases between. The CDR3 has 16 residues. CDR3 nucleotide sequence: TGTGCCAGCTCTGCGGGGGGGGGAGAGTCTAACTATGGCTACACCTTC. The encoded protein is CASSAGGGESNYGYTF.

V and J are TRBV19 and TRBJ2-5; D is possibly TRBD1 (5 bases). The CDR3 has 13 amino acids. Germline-derived CDR1 and CDR2 are LNHDA and SQIVND (reference sequence). V was trimmed by 4 bases and J by 5 bases, leaving 11 bases between them. CDR3 DNA: TGTGCCAGTAGTAGGACATTTGGGGAGACCCAGTACTTC. Translating gives CASSRTFGETQYF.

This clone was counted only a few times. The genes are TRBV10-3 and TRBJ1-2; D gene uncertain. V was clipped by 5 bases and J by 1 base, with 14 bases between them. Germline assignment: CDR1 ENHRY and CDR2 SYGVKD. This CDR3 region has 15 residues. This CDR3 is CAISKTLRFNYGYTF. CDR3 sequence (DNA): TGTGCCATCAGTAAGACTCTCAGGTTTAACTATGGCTACACCTTC.

The chain couples TRBV28 to TRBJ1-4; D is perhaps TRBD1 (5 bases). Germline V CDR1 and CDR2: MDHEN, SYDVKM. CDR3 size: 15 residues. V was cut by 3 bases and J by 2 bases, with 10 bases left in between. The CDR3 reads CASSFPGGTNEKLFF. The CDR3 nucleotides read TGTGCCAGCAGTTTCCCGGGGGGGACTAATGAAAAACTGTTTTTT.

V and J are TRBV18 and TRBJ2-5; D uncertain. Trimming removed 8 bases at V and 8 bases at J, with 21 bases between. Germline values: CDR1 KGHSH, CDR2 LQKENI. This CDR3 spans 14 amino acids. This CDR3 reads CASKTADNPLTQYF. CDR3 DNA: TGTGCCAGCAAAACGGCAGACAACCCGTTAACCCAGTACTTC. The entire variable domain, with the rest obtained from reference TRBV18 and TRBJ2-5, is as follows: NAGVMQNPRHLVRRRGQEARLRCSPMKGHSHVYWYRQLPEEGLKFMVYLQKENIIDESGMPKERFSAEFPKEGPSILRIQQVVRGDSAAYFCASKTADNPLTQYFGPGTRLLVL.

This chain links TRBV5-4 with TRBJ2-3, with a tentative D call TRBD2 (6 bases). Looked up from germline, CDR1 is SGHNT and CDR2 is YYREEE (reference sequence). The V and J ends lost 0 bases and 5 bases respectively, with 10 bases between them. The CDR3 has 14 amino acids. This CDR3 reads CASSLGQGGDTQYF. CDR3 nucleotide sequence: TGTGCCAGCAGCTTGGGGCAGGGAGGAGATACGCAGTATTTT.

The genes are TRBV30 and TRBJ2-1; 9 bases line up with TRBD2. There are 12 residues in the CDR3. Germline lookup yields CDR1 GTSNPN and CDR2 SVGIG (reference sequence). CDR3 DNA: TGTGCTTCACTTAGCGGGAGTAATGAGCAGTTCTTC. This codes for CASLSGSNEQFF.

The rearrangement uses TRBV7-6 and TRBJ1-1; tentative D call: TRBD1 (5 bases). From germline, CDR1 is SGHVS and CDR2 FNYEAQ. CDR3 length: 16 amino acids. Trimming removed 0 bases from V and 6 bases from J, with 17 bases in between. The CDR3: CASSLAGRGGSSEAFF. The CDR3 DNA reads TGTGCCAGCAGCTTAGCGGGGCGGGGAGGCTCATCTGAAGCTTTCTTT.

This clone was counted once. The CDR3 spells CASSLQPAGGAQYF. The CDR3 nucleotides read TGTGCCAGCAGCTTACAGCCAGCCGGGGGGGCCCAGTACTTC. The genes are TRBV11-2 and TRBJ2-5; 8 bases fit TRBD2. CDR1 and CDR2 (germline): SGHAT, FQNNGV. V was pared by 2 bases and J by 9 bases, with 8 bases of the junction left unmatched. CDR3 length: 14 amino acids. Drawing the rest from reference TRBV11-2 and TRBJ2-5, the complete variable domain is EAGVAQSPRYKIIEKRQSVAFWCNPISGHATLYWYQQILGQGPKLLIQFQNNGVVDDSQLPKDRFSAERLKGVDSTLKIQPAKLEDSAVYLCASSLQPAGGAQYFGPGTRLLVL.